This TCR beta chain was found in a study of cytomegalovirus exposure and HLA in healthy donors. Vbeta (60) and Jbeta (13) primers were used in the PCR. Original methodology: An analysis performed later counted roughly 79 million unique TCR beta chains (roughly 11 million of them shared). The repertoire was sequenced with immunoSEQ multiplex PCR; TCRdb's copy has only in-frame clones and lacks some. V and J calls and clone size come straight from that table; D and trimming were deduced from the DNA. The repertoire holds around 210,000 clones, with 79% as singletons. Study results and limitations: Reported findings show TCR beta sequences accurately forecast HLA-A and HLA-B alleles in most subjects.

The V gene end was trimmed by 5 bases and the J gene end by 0 bases; junction bases not matched to a gene: 6. The CDR3 extends over 15 amino acids. Germline lookup yields CDR1 SQVTM and CDR2 ANQGSEA. About this clone itself: Its matching antigen is unknown.

The rearrangement links TRBV29-1 to TRBJ2-5, with 10 bases aligning to TRBD2. The TCR originated in a man in his forties or fifties in good health and CMV-seronegative. The sequenced sample was PBMCs. For the CDR3, the DNA is TGCAGCGTTAAATTGACTAGCGGGTACCAAGAGACCCAGTACTTC. This sequence encodes CSVKLTSGYQETQYF.